This T cell receptor beta chain was found in a study of OX40 agonist ivuxolimab in advanced cancers. Background on the study: Of mixed ages from about 23 to 90 and averaging approximately 60 years, the group was roughly 85% male. Study outcomes and limitations: Not determined was the antigen specificity of the expanded peripheral T cells.

Turning to this clone: Antigen: not known.

Method: immunoSEQ multiplex PCR; TCRdb's copy keeps in-frame clones and lacks some. The repertoire holds tens of thousands of clones, with 90% to 95% as singletons. CDR3 length: 13 amino acids. V gave up 0 bases and J gave up 10 bases, with 10 bases separating them. Per the germline V gene, CDR1 is MNHEY and CDR2 is SVGAGI. The rearrangement joins TRBV6-5 to TRBJ2-4; D may be TRBD2 (6 bases). The sequencing here drew on CD4+ or CD8+ T cells sorted from blood, taken in a trial of the OX40 agonist ivuxolimab. The origin of this receptor is an adult with an advanced solid tumor such as melanoma, head and neck, liver or kidney cancer. DNA for the CDR3: TGTGCCAGCAGTTACTCCGGGACTGTTATTCAGTACTTC. The encoded protein is CASSYSGTVIQYF.